This TCR beta chain was found in a study of cytomegalovirus exposure and HLA in healthy donors. Primers for the PCR totalled 60 Vbeta and 13 Jbeta. Sequenced by immunoSEQ multiplex PCR; TCRdb stores in-frame clones only, minus some. In total, the table holds 130,000 to 150,000 clones. The CDR3 is 15 amino acids. Germline CDR1 is SQVTM and CDR2 is ANQGSEA. The germline V and J ends were trimmed by 2 bases and 5 bases, with 18 bases remaining between them. The TCR comes from a male donor in good health and CMV-seronegative. The chain recombines TRBV29-1 with TRBJ1-2, with D maybe TRBD1 (6 bases). Sequences were obtained from PBMCs. For the CDR3, the DNA is TGCAGCGTTGAAAGGGCAGGGGCGTCAAGGTATGGCTACACCTTC. Translation gives CSVERAGASRYGYTF.